These T cell receptor beta chains were read from a single sample in a study of circulating tumor DNA in untreated peripheral T-cell lymphoma. Some clones are missing from TCRdb's copy, which holds only in-frame ones; the method was immunoSEQ multiplex PCR. The sample carries approximately 1,200 clones, almost 85% recorded once. The source material was tumor tissue. Receptor source: a human donor with peripheral T-cell lymphoma. Both conserved end residues are part of each CDR3. Each record gives: CDR3 protein, CDR3 DNA, J gene, V gene, clone size, D gene. The D gene is left open where the match is weak. The size entry is marked missing in some rows and otherwise reads once, few, many or a size class.

cdr3_aa: CASSSTARWGLSTEAFF; cdr3_nt: TGTGCCAGCAGCTCGACAGCTAGATGGGGCCTGAGCACTGAAGCTTTCTTT; j_call: TRBJ1-1; v_call: TRBV11-1; clone_size: once; d_call: -
cdr3_aa: CASSYTGDPRYGYTF; cdr3_nt: TGTGCCAGCAGTTACACGGGGGACCCGAGGTATGGTTACACCTTC; j_call: TRBJ1-2; v_call: TRBV6-4; clone_size: -; d_call: -
cdr3_aa: CSVRGTGNSNQPQHF; cdr3_nt: TGCAGCGTCCGCGGGACAGGGAATAGCAATCAGCCCCAGCATTTT; j_call: TRBJ1-5; v_call: TRBV29-1; clone_size: -; d_call: TRBD1
cdr3_aa: CASSKTQETQYF; cdr3_nt: TGTGCCAGTAGTAAAACCCAGGAGACCCAGTACTTC; j_call: TRBJ2-5; v_call: TRBV19; clone_size: -; d_call: -
cdr3_aa: CASSQRQGGNQPQHF; cdr3_nt: TGCGCCAGCAGCCAAAGACAGGGAGGCAATCAGCCCCAGCATTTT; j_call: TRBJ1-5; v_call: TRBV1; clone_size: -; d_call: -
cdr3_aa: CASSTGTSSDTQYF; cdr3_nt: TGCGCCAGCAGCACCGGGACGTCCTCTGATACGCAGTATTTT; j_call: TRBJ2-3; v_call: TRBV5-1; clone_size: -; d_call: -
cdr3_aa: CASGLVPGPYGYTF; cdr3_nt: TGTGCTAGTGGTTTGGTGCCGGGCCCCTATGGCTACACCTTC; j_call: TRBJ1-2; v_call: TRBV12-5; clone_size: -; d_call: -
cdr3_aa: CASSLGSGVYSYNEQFF; cdr3_nt: TGTGCCAGCAGCTTAGGGTCAGGGGTCTACTCCTACAATGAGCAGTTCTTC; j_call: TRBJ2-1; v_call: TRBV11-3; clone_size: once; d_call: -
cdr3_aa: CASSWTSALNTEAFF; cdr3_nt: TGTGCCAGTAGTTGGACGTCAGCCCTGAACACTGAAGCTTTCTTT; j_call: TRBJ1-1; v_call: TRBV19; clone_size: -; d_call: -
cdr3_aa: CASSQAHRGNIQYF; cdr3_nt: TGTGCCAGCAGCCAAGCCCACAGGGGAAACATTCAGTACTTC; j_call: TRBJ2-4; v_call: TRBV14; clone_size: -; d_call: TRBD1
cdr3_aa: CASSSDRGPYNEQFF; cdr3_nt: TGCGCCAGCAGTTCGGACAGGGGACCGTACAATGAGCAGTTCTTC; j_call: TRBJ2-1; v_call: TRBV10-1; clone_size: -; d_call: TRBD1
cdr3_aa: CASSLLAGVDTQYF; cdr3_nt: TGTGCCAGCAGTTTACTAGCGGGAGTGGATACGCAGTATTTT; j_call: TRBJ2-3; v_call: TRBV28; clone_size: -; d_call: TRBD2
cdr3_aa: CASSEGTARDYTF; cdr3_nt: TGTGCCAGCAGTGAAGGGACAGCTAGGGACTACACCTTC; j_call: TRBJ1-2; v_call: TRBV28; clone_size: -; d_call: TRBD1
cdr3_aa: CASSLEGLAGANEQFF; cdr3_nt: TGCGCCAGCAGCTTGGAGGGACTAGCGGGAGCGAATGAGCAGTTCTTC; j_call: TRBJ2-1; v_call: TRBV5-1; clone_size: -; d_call: TRBD2
cdr3_aa: CSVPGDRDYEQYF; cdr3_nt: TGCAGCGTGCCGGGGGACAGGGACTACGAGCAGTACTTC; j_call: TRBJ2-7; v_call: TRBV29-1; clone_size: -; d_call: TRBD1
cdr3_aa: CASSHADTQYF; cdr3_nt: TGTGCCAGCAGCCATGCTGATACGCAGTATTTT; j_call: TRBJ2-3; v_call: TRBV14; clone_size: -; d_call: -
cdr3_aa: CASSFEGEKLFF; cdr3_nt: TGTGCCAGCAGTTTTGAAGGGGAAAAACTGTTTTTT; j_call: TRBJ1-4; v_call: TRBV28; clone_size: -; d_call: -
cdr3_aa: CASSYRGNQPQHF; cdr3_nt: TGTGCCAGCAGTTACAGGGGCAATCAGCCCCAGCATTTT; j_call: TRBJ1-5; v_call: TRBV9; clone_size: -; d_call: -
cdr3_aa: CASSIVGLAASYNEQFF; cdr3_nt: TGTGCCAGTAGTATAGTAGGACTAGCAGCCTCCTACAATGAGCAGTTCTTC; j_call: TRBJ2-1; v_call: TRBV19; clone_size: -; d_call: TRBD2
cdr3_aa: CASSRGDRGEQGYTF; cdr3_nt: TGCGCCAGCAGCCGAGGTGACAGGGGCGAGCAGGGCTACACCTTC; j_call: TRBJ1-2; v_call: TRBV5-1; clone_size: -; d_call: TRBD1
cdr3_aa: CASSPLGGSNQPQHF; cdr3_nt: TGTGCCAGCTCACCACTGGGAGGGAGCAATCAGCCCCAGCATTTT; j_call: TRBJ1-5; v_call: TRBV18; clone_size: few; d_call: -
cdr3_aa: CASSLYGTSYEQYF; cdr3_nt: TGTGCCAGTAGTCTATACGGGACCTCCTACGAGCAGTACTTC; j_call: TRBJ2-7; v_call: TRBV6-8; clone_size: -; d_call: -
cdr3_aa: CSVEWLAEYNEQFF; cdr3_nt: TGCAGCGTTGAGTGGCTAGCGGAATACAATGAGCAGTTCTTC; j_call: TRBJ2-1; v_call: TRBV29-1; clone_size: few; d_call: TRBD2
cdr3_aa: CAAGDSLTQYF; cdr3_nt: TGTGCTGCCGGGGACTCTCTAACGCAGTATTTT; j_call: TRBJ2-3; v_call: TRBV19; clone_size: -; d_call: -
cdr3_aa: CASSPGQDIYEQYF; cdr3_nt: TGTGCCAGCTCACCGGGACAGGACATCTACGAGCAATACTTC; j_call: TRBJ2-7; v_call: TRBV18; clone_size: once; d_call: TRBD1
cdr3_aa: CASSQRGRSSSGNTIYF; cdr3_nt: TGCGCCAGCAGCCAACGGGGACGGTCGAGCTCTGGAAACACCATATATTTT; j_call: TRBJ1-3; v_call: TRBV4-1; clone_size: -; d_call: -
cdr3_aa: CASISPGGQPQHF; cdr3_nt: TGTGCCAGCATCTCACCCGGGGGTCAGCCCCAGCATTTT; j_call: TRBJ1-5; v_call: TRBV28; clone_size: -; d_call: -
cdr3_aa: CASSYPLNAAVNTGELFF; cdr3_nt: TGTGCCAGCAGTTACCCCCTTAACGCGGCGGTGAACACCGGGGAGCTGTTTTTT; j_call: TRBJ2-2; v_call: TRBV6-8; clone_size: -; d_call: -
cdr3_aa: CSVRGVVLAEAFF; cdr3_nt: TGCAGCGTCCGCGGGGTTGTCTTAGCTGAAGCTTTCTTT; j_call: TRBJ1-1; v_call: TRBV29-1; clone_size: once; d_call: -
cdr3_aa: CASSTQWGGPNEKLFF; cdr3_nt: TGCGCCAGCAGCACCCAATGGGGCGGCCCTAATGAAAAACTGTTTTTT; j_call: TRBJ1-4; v_call: TRBV5-1; clone_size: -; d_call: -
cdr3_aa: CASSPQGGTEAFF; cdr3_nt: TGTGCCAGCTCACCGCAGGGGGGCACTGAAGCTTTCTTT; j_call: TRBJ1-1; v_call: TRBV18; clone_size: -; d_call: TRBD1
cdr3_aa: CASSVYRENTGELFF; cdr3_nt: TGTGCCAGCAGTGTTTACAGGGAGAACACCGGGGAGCTGTTTTTT; j_call: TRBJ2-2; v_call: TRBV28; clone_size: few; d_call: -
cdr3_aa: CATWGLVSNEQFF; cdr3_nt: TGCGCCACCTGGGGACTAGTTAGTAATGAGCAGTTCTTC; j_call: TRBJ2-1; v_call: TRBV10-2; clone_size: -; d_call: TRBD2
cdr3_aa: CASSLGMPSSYNEQFF; cdr3_nt: TGTGCCAGCAGCTTAGGGATGCCCAGCTCCTACAATGAGCAGTTCTTC; j_call: TRBJ2-1; v_call: TRBV11-3; clone_size: -; d_call: -
cdr3_aa: CASSPYSTDTQYF; cdr3_nt: TGTGCCAGCTCACCCTACAGCACAGATACGCAGTATTTT; j_call: TRBJ2-3; v_call: TRBV18; clone_size: -; d_call: -
cdr3_aa: CASIEAGELFF; cdr3_nt: TGTGCCAGTATAGAAGCCGGGGAGCTGTTTTTT; j_call: TRBJ2-2; v_call: TRBV19; clone_size: -; d_call: -
cdr3_aa: CASSLDLGDGYTF; cdr3_nt: TGTGCTAGCAGTTTAGATTTGGGGGATGGCTACACCTTC; j_call: TRBJ1-2; v_call: TRBV28; clone_size: -; d_call: -
cdr3_aa: CSVDPWVVRDEQYF; cdr3_nt: TGCAGCGTTGACCCCTGGGTAGTGAGGGACGAGCAGTACTTC; j_call: TRBJ2-7; v_call: TRBV29-1; clone_size: -; d_call: -
cdr3_aa: CASSQTRVFYNEQFF; cdr3_nt: TGTGCCAGCAGTCAAACAAGAGTCTTCTACAATGAGCAGTTCTTC; j_call: TRBJ2-1; v_call: TRBV28; clone_size: -; d_call: -
cdr3_aa: CASSHSGSSYNEQFF; cdr3_nt: TGTGCCAGCAGCCATAGCGGGAGCTCCTACAATGAGCAGTTCTTC; j_call: TRBJ2-1; v_call: TRBV11-1; clone_size: few; d_call: TRBD2
cdr3_aa: CVSSLNIRPASGANVLTF; cdr3_nt: TGTGTCAGCAGTTTAAACATACGTCCCGCCTCTGGGGCCAACGTCCTGACTTTC; j_call: TRBJ2-6; v_call: TRBV28; clone_size: -; d_call: -
cdr3_aa: CASRDPGGTGELFF; cdr3_nt: TGTGCCAGCAGAGATCCCGGGGGCACCGGGGAGCTGTTTTTT; j_call: TRBJ2-2; v_call: TRBV6-8; clone_size: few; d_call: -
cdr3_aa: CASSIASGGFYEQYF; cdr3_nt: TGTGCCAGTAGTATCGCTAGCGGGGGTTTTTACGAGCAGTACTTC; j_call: TRBJ2-7; v_call: TRBV19; clone_size: -; d_call: TRBD2
cdr3_aa: CASSKHQETQYF; cdr3_nt: TGTGCCAGTAGTAAACACCAAGAGACCCAGTACTTC; j_call: TRBJ2-5; v_call: TRBV19; clone_size: -; d_call: -
cdr3_aa: CASSPISNQPQHF; cdr3_nt: TGTGCCAGCTCACCGATCAGCAATCAGCCCCAGCATTTT; j_call: TRBJ1-5; v_call: TRBV18; clone_size: -; d_call: -